The rows below give T cell receptor beta chains drawn from one sample of a study of blood T cell repertoires in COVID-19. This table comes from immunoSEQ multiplex PCR, and its TCRdb copy is limited to in-frame clones, with some not included. The sample records some 45,000 clones, roughly nine tenths being singletons. Sequenced input: peripheral blood. The receptors were gathered from a man between 70 and 80 years old with active COVID-19. The CDR3 runs from the conserved cysteine through the conserved F or W. The order of the fields is V gene, J gene, D gene, clone size, CDR3 DNA, CDR3 protein. The D gene is left open where the match is weak. Clone size is shown for a subset of rows, as once, few, many or a class of expanded clone.

TRBV3-1/TRBV3-2	TRBJ2-1	-	-	TGTGCCAGCAGCCAAGTGGCCTCCGGGACTCAAAACAATGAGCAGTTCTTC	CASSQVASGTQNNEQFF
TRBV2	TRBJ2-1	-	-	TGTGCCAGCACTCCGGACACGAGCTCCTACAATGAGCAGTTCTTC	CASTPDTSSYNEQFF
TRBV18	TRBJ1-2	TRBD1	-	TGTGCCAGCTCACCGTCGACAGGGGTGAATGGCTACACCTTC	CASSPSTGVNGYTF
TRBV20-1	TRBJ2-7	-	-	TGCAGTGCTAGAGACAGGGCCTGGCAGTACTTC	CSARDRAWQYF
TRBV3-1/TRBV3-2	TRBJ1-6	TRBD1	few	TGTGCCAGCAGCCAAACCGGGACAGATCATTCACCCCTCCACTTT	CASSQTGTDHSPLHF
TRBV5-1	TRBJ2-5	TRBD1	-	TGCGCCAGCAGCTTGGGACAGGGGAACCTACAAGAGACCCAGTACTTC	CASSLGQGNLQETQYF
TRBV3-1/TRBV3-2	TRBJ1-6	-	few	TGTGCCAGCAGCCCCTCGGGGGGGGGAAATTCACCCCTCCACTTT	CASSPSGGGNSPLHF
TRBV7-6	TRBJ2-1	-	-	TGTGCCAGCAGCTTGGACTGGGGAGACTACAATGAGCAGTTCTTC	CASSLDWGDYNEQFF
TRBV30	TRBJ2-3	TRBD1	-	TGTGCCTGGAGTACGGGAGACAGGGGGGCAGATACGCAGTATTTT	CAWSTGDRGADTQYF
TRBV10-2	TRBJ2-2	-	-	TGCGCCAGCACAGGGCTCGGGGAGCTGTTTTTT	CASTGLGELFF
TRBV5-1	TRBJ2-3	TRBD2	-	TGCGCCAGCAGCTTGCGCAGCGGGGGGTCAGATACGCAGTATTTT	CASSLRSGGSDTQYF
TRBV27	TRBJ1-5	TRBD1	-	TGTGCCAGCAGACGACAGGGAGGTAGCAATCAGCCCCAGCATTTT	CASRRQGGSNQPQHF
TRBV6-5	TRBJ1-1	-	-	TGTGCCAGCAGCCCCGGGAGGGGAAACACTGAAGCTTTCTTT	CASSPGRGNTEAFF
TRBV2	TRBJ1-5	-	-	TGTGCCAGCAGTGAATTTGGCAGGGGTGATCAGCCCCAGCATTTT	CASSEFGRGDQPQHF
TRBV2	TRBJ2-1	-	-	TGTGCCAGCAGTGAACGAGTGCTGTACAATGAGCAGTTCTTC	CASSERVLYNEQFF
TRBV19	TRBJ2-2	TRBD2	once	TGTGCCAGTAGTATACGAGCTAGCGGGGGATACACCGGGGAGCTGTTTTTT	CASSIRASGGYTGELFF
TRBV6-5	TRBJ2-7	TRBD1	-	TGTGCCAGCAGTTACGGACAGGGGAGCTCCTACGAGCAGTACTTC	CASSYGQGSSYEQYF